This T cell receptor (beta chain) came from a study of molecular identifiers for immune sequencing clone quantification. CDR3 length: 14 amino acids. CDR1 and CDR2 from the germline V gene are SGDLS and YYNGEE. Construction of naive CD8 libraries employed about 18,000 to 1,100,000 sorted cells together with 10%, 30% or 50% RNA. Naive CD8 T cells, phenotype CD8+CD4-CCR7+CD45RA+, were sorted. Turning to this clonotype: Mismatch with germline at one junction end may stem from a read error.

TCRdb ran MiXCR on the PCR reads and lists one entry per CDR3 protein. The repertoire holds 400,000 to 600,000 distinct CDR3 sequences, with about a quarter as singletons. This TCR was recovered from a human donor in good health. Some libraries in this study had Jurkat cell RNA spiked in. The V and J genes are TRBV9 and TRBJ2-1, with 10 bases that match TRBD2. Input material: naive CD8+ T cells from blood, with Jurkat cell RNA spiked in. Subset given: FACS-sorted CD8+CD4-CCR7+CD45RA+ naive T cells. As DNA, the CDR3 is TGTCCCAGCAGCGGGGGGGCGCCGGGCAATGAGCAGTTCTTC. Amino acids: CPSSGGAPGNEQFF.